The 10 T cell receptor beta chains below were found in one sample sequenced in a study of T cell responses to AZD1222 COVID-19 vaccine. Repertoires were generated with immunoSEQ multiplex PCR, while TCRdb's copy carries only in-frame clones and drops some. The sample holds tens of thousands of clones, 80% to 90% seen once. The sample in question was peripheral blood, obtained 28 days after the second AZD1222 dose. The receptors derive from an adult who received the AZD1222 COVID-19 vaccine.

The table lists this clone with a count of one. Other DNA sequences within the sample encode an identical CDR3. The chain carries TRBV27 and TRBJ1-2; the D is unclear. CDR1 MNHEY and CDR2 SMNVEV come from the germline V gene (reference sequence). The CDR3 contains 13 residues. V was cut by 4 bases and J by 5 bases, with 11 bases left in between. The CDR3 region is CASSSREGYGYTF. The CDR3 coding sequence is TGTGCCAGCAGTTCCCGGGAGGGATATGGCTACACCTTC.

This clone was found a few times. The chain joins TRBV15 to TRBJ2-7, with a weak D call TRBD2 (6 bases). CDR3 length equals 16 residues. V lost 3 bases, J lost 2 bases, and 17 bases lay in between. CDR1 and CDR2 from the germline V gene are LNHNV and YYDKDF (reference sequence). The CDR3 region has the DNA TGTGCCACCAGCAGGTCGCCGGGACTGCAAGCCTACGAGCAGTACTTC. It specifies CATSRSPGLQAYEQYF.

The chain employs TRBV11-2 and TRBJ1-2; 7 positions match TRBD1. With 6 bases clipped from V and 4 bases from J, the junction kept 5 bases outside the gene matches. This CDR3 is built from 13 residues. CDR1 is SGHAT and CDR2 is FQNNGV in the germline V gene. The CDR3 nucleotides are TGTGCCAGCAGTCCGGGACAGATCTATGGCTACACCTTC. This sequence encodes CASSPGQIYGYTF.

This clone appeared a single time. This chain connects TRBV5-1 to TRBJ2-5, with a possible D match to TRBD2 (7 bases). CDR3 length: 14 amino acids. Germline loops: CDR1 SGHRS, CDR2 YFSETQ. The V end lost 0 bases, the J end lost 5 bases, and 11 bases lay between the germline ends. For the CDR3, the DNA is TGCGCCAGCAGCTTGGTCGGGGGGCTGGAGACCCAGTACTTC. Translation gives CASSLVGGLETQYF.

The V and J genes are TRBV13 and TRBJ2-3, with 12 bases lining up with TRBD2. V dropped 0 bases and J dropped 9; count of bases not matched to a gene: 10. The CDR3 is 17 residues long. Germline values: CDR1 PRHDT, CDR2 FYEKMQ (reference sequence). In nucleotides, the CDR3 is TGTGCCAGCAGCTTAGGCTCGCGACTAGCGGGAGTGAAGACGCAGTATTTT. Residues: CASSLGSRLAGVKTQYF.

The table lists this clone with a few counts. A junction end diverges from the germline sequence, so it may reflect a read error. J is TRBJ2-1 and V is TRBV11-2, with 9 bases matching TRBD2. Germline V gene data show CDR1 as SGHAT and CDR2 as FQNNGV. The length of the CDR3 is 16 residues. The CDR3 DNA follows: TGTGCCAGCAGTTTAGTAGCTAGCGGGGCATACAATGAGCAGTTCTTC. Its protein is CASSLVASGAYNEQFF.

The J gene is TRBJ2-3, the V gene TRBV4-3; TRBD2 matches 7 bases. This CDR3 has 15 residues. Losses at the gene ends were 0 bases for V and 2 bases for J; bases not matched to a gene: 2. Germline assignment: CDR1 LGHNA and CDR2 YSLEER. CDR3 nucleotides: TGCGCCAGCAGCCAAGATGGGAGGGTCACAGATACGCAGTATTTT. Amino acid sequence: CASSQDGRVTDTQYF.

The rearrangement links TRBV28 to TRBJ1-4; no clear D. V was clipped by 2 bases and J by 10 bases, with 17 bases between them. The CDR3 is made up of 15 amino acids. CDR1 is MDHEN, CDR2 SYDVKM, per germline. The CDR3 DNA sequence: TGTGCCAGCAGTTTACCGGGTTCGCAGTCTCGAAAACTGTTTTTT. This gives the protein CASSLPGSQSRKLFF.

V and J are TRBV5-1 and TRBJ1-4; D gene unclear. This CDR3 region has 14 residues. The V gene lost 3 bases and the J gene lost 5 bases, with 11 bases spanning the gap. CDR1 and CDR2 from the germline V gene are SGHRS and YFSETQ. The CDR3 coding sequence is TGCGCCAGCAGCTCACAGAGCACAAATGAAAAACTGTTTTTT. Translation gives CASSSQSTNEKLFF.

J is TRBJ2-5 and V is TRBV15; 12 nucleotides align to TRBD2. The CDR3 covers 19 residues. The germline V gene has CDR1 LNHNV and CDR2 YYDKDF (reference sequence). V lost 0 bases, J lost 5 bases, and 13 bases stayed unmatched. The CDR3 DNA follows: TGTGCCACCAGCAGAGATCTCATGACTAGCGGGGGCCCGAGGGAGACCCAGTACTTC. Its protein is CATSRDLMTSGGPRETQYF. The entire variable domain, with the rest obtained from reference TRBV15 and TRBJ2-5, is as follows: DAMVIQNPRYQVTQFGKPVTLSCSQTLNHNVMYWYQQKSSQAPKLLFHYYDKDFNNEADTPDNFQSRRPNTSFCFLDIRSPGLGDTAMYLCATSRDLMTSGGPRETQYFGPGTRLLVL.